This TCR beta chain was identified during a study of blood T cells in healthy people across ages. Study-level results: Long-lived and aged donors differed, with more naive CD4+ cells and higher diversity in the long-lived. Leaving the PBMCs unsorted stopped any conclusive comparison of naive versus antigen-experienced cells. Diversity of TCR beta per million T cells declined in a roughly linear way with age.

The CDR3 runs to 13 residues. Deletions cut 3 bases from V and 7 bases from J, with 10 bases between. Germline loops: CDR1 DFQATT, CDR2 SNEGSKA (reference sequence). About this clonotype itself: Its antigen is unknown.

A second PCR of about 7 to 12 cycles used a sample-barcoded 5' primer and a J-beta primer mix. Each CDR3 protein is one row after TCRdb ran MiXCR on the 5' RACE reads. The table shows 920,000 or so distinct CDR3 sequences, with 40% to 55% occurring only once. Sequenced: blood. This chain joins TRBV20-1 and TRBJ1-6, with a possible D match to TRBD1 (5 bases). The clonotype originates from a woman between 55 and 75 years old in good health. CDR3 residues: CSARGGGNSPLHF. The CDR3 DNA follows: TGCAGTGCTAGGGGGGGAGGGAATTCACCCCTCCACTTT.